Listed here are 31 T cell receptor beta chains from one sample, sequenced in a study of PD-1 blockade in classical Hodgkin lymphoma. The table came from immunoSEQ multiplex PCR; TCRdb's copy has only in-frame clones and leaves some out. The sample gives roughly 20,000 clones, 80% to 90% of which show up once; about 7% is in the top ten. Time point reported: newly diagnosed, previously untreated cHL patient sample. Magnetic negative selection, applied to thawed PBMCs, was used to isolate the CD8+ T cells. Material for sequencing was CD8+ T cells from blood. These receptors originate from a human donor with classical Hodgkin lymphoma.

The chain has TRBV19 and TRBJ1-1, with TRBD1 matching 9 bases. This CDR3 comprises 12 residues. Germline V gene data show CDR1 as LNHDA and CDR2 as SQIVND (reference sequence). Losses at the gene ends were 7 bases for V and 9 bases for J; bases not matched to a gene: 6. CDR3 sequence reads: CASTTGGDKAFF. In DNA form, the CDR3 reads TGTGCCAGTACCACAGGGGGCGATAAAGCTTTCTTT.

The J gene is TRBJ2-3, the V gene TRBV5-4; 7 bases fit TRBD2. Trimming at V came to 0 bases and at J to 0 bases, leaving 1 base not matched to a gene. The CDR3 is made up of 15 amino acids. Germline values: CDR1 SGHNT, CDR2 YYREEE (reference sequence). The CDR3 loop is CASSLAGGSTDTQYF. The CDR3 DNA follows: TGTGCCAGCAGCTTGGCGGGGGGAAGCACAGATACGCAGTATTTT.

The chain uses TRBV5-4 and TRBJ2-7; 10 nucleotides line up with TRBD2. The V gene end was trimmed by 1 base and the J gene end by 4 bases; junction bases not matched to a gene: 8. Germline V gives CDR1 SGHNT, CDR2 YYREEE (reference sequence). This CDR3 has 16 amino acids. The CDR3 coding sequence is TGTGCCAGCAGCTTGTCAGTGCTAGCGGGGGCGTACGAGCAGTACTTC. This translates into CASSLSVLAGAYEQYF.

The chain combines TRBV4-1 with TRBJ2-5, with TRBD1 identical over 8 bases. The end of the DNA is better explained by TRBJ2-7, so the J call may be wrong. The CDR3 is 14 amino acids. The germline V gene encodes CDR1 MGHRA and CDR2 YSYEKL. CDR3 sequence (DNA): TGCGCCAGCAGCCAAGAGGGGACAGGCTACGAGCAGTACTTC. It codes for CASSQEGTGYEQYF.

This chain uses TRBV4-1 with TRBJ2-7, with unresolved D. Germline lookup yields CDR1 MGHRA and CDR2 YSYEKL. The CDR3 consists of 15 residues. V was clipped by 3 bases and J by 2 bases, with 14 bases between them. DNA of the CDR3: TGCGCCAGCAGCCAGGGTTTCGCAGGCACCTACGAGCAGTACTTC. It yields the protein CASSQGFAGTYEQYF.

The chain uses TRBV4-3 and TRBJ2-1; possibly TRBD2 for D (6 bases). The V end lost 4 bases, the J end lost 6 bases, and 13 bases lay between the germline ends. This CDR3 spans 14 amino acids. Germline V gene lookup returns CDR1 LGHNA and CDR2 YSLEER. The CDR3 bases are TGCGCCAGCAGCCGACTAGTGGCGGGCAATGAGCAGTTCTTC. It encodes CASSRLVAGNEQFF.

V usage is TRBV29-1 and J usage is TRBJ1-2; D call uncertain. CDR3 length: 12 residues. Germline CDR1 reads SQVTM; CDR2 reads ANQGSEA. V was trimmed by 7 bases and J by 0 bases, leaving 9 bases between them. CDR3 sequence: CSASLANYGYTF. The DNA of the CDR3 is TGCAGCGCCTCCTTGGCTAACTATGGCTACACCTTC.

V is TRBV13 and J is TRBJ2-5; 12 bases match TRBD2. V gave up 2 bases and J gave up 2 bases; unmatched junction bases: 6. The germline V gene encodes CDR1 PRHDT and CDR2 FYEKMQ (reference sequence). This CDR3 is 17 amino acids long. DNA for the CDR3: TGTGCCAGCAGCTTAACAATAGGACTAGCGGGACAAGAGACCCAGTACTTC. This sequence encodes CASSLTIGLAGQETQYF.

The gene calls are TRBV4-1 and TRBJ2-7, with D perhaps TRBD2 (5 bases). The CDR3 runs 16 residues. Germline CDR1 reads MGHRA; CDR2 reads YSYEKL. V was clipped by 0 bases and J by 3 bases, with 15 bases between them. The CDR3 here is CASSQDLTGSRYEQYF. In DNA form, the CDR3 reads TGCGCCAGCAGCCAAGATCTGACGGGGTCTCGCTACGAGCAGTACTTC.

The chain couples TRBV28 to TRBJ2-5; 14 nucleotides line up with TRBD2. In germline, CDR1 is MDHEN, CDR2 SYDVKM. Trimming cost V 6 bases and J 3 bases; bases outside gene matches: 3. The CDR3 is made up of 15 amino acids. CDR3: CASRPGLAGEETQYF. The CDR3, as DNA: TGTGCCAGCAGACCGGGACTAGCGGGAGAAGAGACCCAGTACTTC.

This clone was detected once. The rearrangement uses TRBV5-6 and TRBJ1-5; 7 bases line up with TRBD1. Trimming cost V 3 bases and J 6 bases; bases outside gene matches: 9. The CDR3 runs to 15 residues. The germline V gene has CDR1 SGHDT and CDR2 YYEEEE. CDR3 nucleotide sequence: TGTGCCAGCAGCTCGACAGGGACCTTCAGTCAGCCCCAGCATTTT. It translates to CASSSTGTFSQPQHF.

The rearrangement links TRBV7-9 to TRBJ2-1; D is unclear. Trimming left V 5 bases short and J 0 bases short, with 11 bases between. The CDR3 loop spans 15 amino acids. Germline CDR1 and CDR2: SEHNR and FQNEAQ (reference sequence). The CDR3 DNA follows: TGTGCCAGCAGCCCACCCCAAAGCTCCTACAATGAGCAGTTCTTC. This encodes CASSPPQSSYNEQFF.

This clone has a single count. The CDR3 loop is CASSFGTPPAGETQYF. CDR3 nucleotides: TGTGCCAGCAGTTTCGGGACCCCGCCGGCGGGAGAGACCCAGTACTTC. The rearrangement joins TRBV25-1 to TRBJ2-5; TRBD1 or TRBD2 may be the D gene (5 bases each). V lost 5 bases, J lost 4 bases, and 20 bases lay in between. The CDR3 length is 16 residues. CDR1 and CDR2 (germline): MGHDK, SYGVNS.

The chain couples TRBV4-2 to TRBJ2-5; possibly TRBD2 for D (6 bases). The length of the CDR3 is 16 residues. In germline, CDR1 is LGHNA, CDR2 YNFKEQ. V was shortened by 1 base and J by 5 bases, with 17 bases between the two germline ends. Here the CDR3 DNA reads TGTGCCAGCAGCCAAGGCGGGGCAGGGACGGCGGAGACCCAGTACTTC. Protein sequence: CASSQGGAGTAETQYF.

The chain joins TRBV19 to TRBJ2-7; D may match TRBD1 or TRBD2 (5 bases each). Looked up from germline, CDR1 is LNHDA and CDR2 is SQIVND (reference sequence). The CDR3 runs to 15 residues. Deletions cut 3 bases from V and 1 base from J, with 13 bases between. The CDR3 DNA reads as TGTGCCAGTAGTATGGAAAGGGACGGATCCTACGAGCAGTACTTC. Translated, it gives CASSMERDGSYEQYF. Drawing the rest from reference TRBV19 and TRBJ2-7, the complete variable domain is DGGITQSPKYLFRKEGQNVTLSCEQNLNHDAMYWYRQDPGQGLRLIYYSQIVNDFQKGDIAEGYSVSREKKESFPLTVTSAQKNPTAFYLCASSMERDGSYEQYFGPGTRLTVT.

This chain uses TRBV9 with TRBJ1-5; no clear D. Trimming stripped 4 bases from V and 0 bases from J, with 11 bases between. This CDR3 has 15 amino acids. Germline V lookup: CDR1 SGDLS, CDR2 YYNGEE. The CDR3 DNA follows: TGTGCCAGCAGCCCCGGGGATAATAGCAATCAGCCCCAGCATTTT. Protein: CASSPGDNSNQPQHF.

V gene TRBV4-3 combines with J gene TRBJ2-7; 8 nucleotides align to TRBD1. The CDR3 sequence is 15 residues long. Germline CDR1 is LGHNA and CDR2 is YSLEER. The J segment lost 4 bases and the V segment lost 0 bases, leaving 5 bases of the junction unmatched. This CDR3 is CASSQDRDRGYEQYF. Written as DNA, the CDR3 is TGCGCCAGCAGCCAAGATCGTGACAGGGGTTACGAGCAGTACTTC.

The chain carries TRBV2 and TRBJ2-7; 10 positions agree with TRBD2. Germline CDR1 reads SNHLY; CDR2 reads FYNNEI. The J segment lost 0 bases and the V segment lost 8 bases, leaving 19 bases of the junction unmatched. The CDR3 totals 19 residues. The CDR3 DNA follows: TGTGCCAGCCTTGCAAAATCGCGGGGGACTAGCGTATACTCCTACGAGCAGTACTTC. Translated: CASLAKSRGTSVYSYEQYF.

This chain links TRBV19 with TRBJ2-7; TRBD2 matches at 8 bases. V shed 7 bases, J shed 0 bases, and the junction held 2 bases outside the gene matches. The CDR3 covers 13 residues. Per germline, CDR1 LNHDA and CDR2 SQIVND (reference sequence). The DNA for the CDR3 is TGTGCCAGTACGCGGGGGGCCTCCTACGAGCAGTACTTC. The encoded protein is CASTRGASYEQYF.

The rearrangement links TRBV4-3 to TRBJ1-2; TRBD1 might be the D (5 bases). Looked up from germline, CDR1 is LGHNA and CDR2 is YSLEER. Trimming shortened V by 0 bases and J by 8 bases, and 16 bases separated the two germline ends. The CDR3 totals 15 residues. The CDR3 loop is CASSQDKGRDGGYTF. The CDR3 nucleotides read TGCGCCAGCAGCCAAGATAAAGGCAGGGACGGGGGCTACACCTTC.

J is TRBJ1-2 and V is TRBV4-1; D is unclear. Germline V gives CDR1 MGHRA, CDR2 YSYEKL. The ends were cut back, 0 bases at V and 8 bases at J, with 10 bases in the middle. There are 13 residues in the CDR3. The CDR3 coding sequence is TGCGCCAGCAGCCAAGATCCGGGGTACGGCTACACCTTC. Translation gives CASSQDPGYGYTF.

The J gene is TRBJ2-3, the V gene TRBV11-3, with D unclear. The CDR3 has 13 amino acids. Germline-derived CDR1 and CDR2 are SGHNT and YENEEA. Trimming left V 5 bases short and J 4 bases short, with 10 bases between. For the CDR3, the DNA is TGTGCCAGCAGCCCTGGCCGGGCAGATACGCAGTATTTT. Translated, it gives CASSPGRADTQYF.

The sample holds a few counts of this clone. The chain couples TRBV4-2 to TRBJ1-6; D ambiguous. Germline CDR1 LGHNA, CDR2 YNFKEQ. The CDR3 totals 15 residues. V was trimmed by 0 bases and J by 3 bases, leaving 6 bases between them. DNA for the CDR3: TGTGCCAGCAGCCAAGAGAAGGGCTATAATTCACCCCTCCACTTT. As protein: CASSQEKGYNSPLHF.

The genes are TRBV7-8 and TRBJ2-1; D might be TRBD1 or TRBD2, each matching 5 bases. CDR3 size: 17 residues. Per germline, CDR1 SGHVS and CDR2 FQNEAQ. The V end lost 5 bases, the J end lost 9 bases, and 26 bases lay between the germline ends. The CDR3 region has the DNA TGTGCCAGCAGCGTAGACAAGGGGACCCAAAGACGGGTTGAGCAGTTCTTC. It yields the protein CASSVDKGTQRRVEQFF. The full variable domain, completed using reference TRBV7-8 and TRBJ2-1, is GAGVSQSPRYKVAKRGQDVALRCDPISGHVSLFWYQQALGQGPEFLTYFQNEAQLDKSGLPSDRFFAERPEGSVSTLKIQRTQQEDSAVYLCASSVDKGTQRRVEQFFGPGTRLTVL.

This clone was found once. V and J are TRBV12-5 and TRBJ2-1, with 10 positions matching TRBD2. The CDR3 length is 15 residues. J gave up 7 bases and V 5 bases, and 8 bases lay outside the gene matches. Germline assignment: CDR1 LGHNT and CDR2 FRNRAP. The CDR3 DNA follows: TGTGCTAGTGGTCCCAGCGGGGGGGCGGGGAATGAGCAGTTCTTC. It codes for CASGPSGGAGNEQFF.

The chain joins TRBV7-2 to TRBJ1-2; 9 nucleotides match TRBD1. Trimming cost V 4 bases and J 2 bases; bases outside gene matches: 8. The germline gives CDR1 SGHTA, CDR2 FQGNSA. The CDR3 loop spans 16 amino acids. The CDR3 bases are TGTGCCAGCAGCTACTTAGAAGGGACAGGGAACTATGGCTACACCTTC. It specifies CASSYLEGTGNYGYTF.

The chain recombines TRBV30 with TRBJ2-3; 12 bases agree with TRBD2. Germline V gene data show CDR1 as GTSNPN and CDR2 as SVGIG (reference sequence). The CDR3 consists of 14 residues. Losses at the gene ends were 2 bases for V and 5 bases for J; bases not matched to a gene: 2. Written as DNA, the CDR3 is TGTGCCTGGAGTTGGACTAGCGGGAAAGATACGCAGTATTTT. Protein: CAWSWTSGKDTQYF.

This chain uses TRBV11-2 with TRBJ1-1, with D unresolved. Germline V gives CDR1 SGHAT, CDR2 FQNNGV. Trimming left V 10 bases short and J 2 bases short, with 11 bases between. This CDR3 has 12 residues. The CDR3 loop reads CATRTVNTEAFF. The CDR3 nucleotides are TGTGCCACCCGAACCGTTAACACTGAAGCTTTCTTT. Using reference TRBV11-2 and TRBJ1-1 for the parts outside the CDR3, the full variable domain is EAGVAQSPRYKIIEKRQSVAFWCNPISGHATLYWYQQILGQGPKLLIQFQNNGVVDDSQLPKDRFSAERLKGVDSTLKIQPAKLEDSAVYLCATRTVNTEAFFGQGTRLTVV.

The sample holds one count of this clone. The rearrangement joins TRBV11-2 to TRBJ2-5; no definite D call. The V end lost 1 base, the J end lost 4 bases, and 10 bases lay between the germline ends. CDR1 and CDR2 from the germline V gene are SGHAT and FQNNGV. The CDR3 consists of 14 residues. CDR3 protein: CASSLVPFIETQYF. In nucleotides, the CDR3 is TGTGCCAGCAGCTTAGTGCCCTTCATAGAGACCCAGTACTTC. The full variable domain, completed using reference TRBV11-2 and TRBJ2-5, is EAGVAQSPRYKIIEKRQSVAFWCNPISGHATLYWYQQILGQGPKLLIQFQNNGVVDDSQLPKDRFSAERLKGVDSTLKIQPAKLEDSAVYLCASSLVPFIETQYFGPGTRLLVL.

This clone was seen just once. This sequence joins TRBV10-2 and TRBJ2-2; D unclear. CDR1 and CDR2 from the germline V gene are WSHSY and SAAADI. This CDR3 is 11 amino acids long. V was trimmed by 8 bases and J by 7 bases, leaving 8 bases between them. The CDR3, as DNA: TGCGCCAGCCGCTATGGCGGGGAGCTGTTTTTT. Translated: CASRYGGELFF.

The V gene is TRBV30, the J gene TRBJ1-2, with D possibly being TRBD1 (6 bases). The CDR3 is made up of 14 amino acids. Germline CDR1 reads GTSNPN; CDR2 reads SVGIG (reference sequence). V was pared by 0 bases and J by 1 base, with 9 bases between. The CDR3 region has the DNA TGTGCCTGGAGTGTAAACAGGGATAACTATGGCTACACCTTC. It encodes CAWSVNRDNYGYTF.